This TCR beta chain appears in the sequencing data of a study of sequential checkpoint blockade in melanoma. Study as a whole: TCRβ was sequenced from DNA of 91 pretreatment tumors.

Sample treatment: randomized to nivolumab then ipilimumab (arm A) or the reverse (arm B). V lost 3 bases to trimming and J lost 4 bases; unmatched junction nucleotides: 13. This CDR3 comprises 18 residues. Germline loops: CDR1 MDHEN, CDR2 SYDVKM. This clone was observed a few times. The antigen is unknown. TCRdb's copy holds only in-frame clones and misses some; the assay was immunoSEQ multiplex PCR. The sample lists 20,000 to 25,000 clones, under 30% occurring once. Study-wide points: Clinical benefit was about 30 times likelier when tumor T-cell fraction and clonality increased.

This TCR was sampled from a human donor with melanoma. The sequencing used tumor tissue (inferred from file names), collected from a patient given nivolumab and ipilimumab in sequence. The chain employs TRBV28 and TRBJ2-7, with 12 bases fitting TRBD2. Here the CDR3 reads CASSFPGLAGIPLYEQYF. The DNA of the CDR3 is TGTGCCAGCAGTTTCCCCGGACTAGCGGGGATTCCCCTATACGAGCAGTACTTC.